Sequencing of this TCR beta chain was carried out in a study of regulatory T cells in long-lasting Graves disease. V shed 5 bases, J shed 3 bases, and the junction held 5 bases outside the gene matches. There are 14 residues in the CDR3. Per the germline V gene, CDR1 is SEHNR and CDR2 is FQNEAQ (reference sequence). Time point: newly diagnosed GD, antithyroid drugs for less than 3 months. The authors made the TCR library using RNA they extracted from PBMCs. Arm-PCR of CDR3 regions with iRepertoire HTBI primers generated TCR beta libraries. TCRdb fed the multiplex PCR reads into MiXCR, producing one record per CDR3 protein. Here the sample spans 500,000 to 700,000 distinct CDR3 sequences, approximately 15% being singletons. This clonotype was seen at least ten times. This same sample was also taken into another study, of T cells in Graves' hyperthyroidism and ophthalmopathy.

The sequence derives from a woman aged 25 to 39 with Graves disease. This specimen consisted of peripheral blood mononuclear cells (PBMCs), obtained at new diagnosis, from a patient treated with antithyroid drugs. The chain uses TRBV7-9 and TRBJ2-5; 8 positions match TRBD1. The CDR3 protein is CASSPQTGEETQYF. The CDR3 DNA sequence: TGTGCCAGCAGCCCCCAGACAGGGGAAGAGACCCAGTACTTC.